This TCR beta chain was recovered during a study of blood T cell repertoires in COVID-19. The study recruited people aged 18 to 89 years across 20 to 30 US areas. Cohorts were determined from participant-reported clinical history. Sequencing was performed with immunoSEQ multiplex PCR; in TCRdb, only in-frame clones are kept and a portion is missing. The sample has around 250,000 clones; 91% are singletons. The sample taken for sequencing was PBMCs or T cells enriched from blood (not recorded which). The sequence was obtained from a human donor in a cohort exposed to, infected with or recovered from COVID-19 (not recorded which). The donor label of this sample is uncertain.

CDR3: CASGLPTGEGTEAFF. The DNA for the CDR3 is TGTGCTAGTGGTTTGCCCACAGGGGAAGGAACTGAAGCTTTCTTT. The rearrangement uses TRBV12-5 and TRBJ1-1; 7 nucleotides align to TRBD1. The V segment lost 2 bases and the J segment 5 bases; nucleotides outside the gene matches: 8. Germline-derived CDR1 and CDR2 are LGHNT and FRNRAP. This CDR3 has 15 amino acids. Based on the CDR3 plus reference TRBV12-5 and TRBJ1-1, the full variable domain is DARVTQTPRHKVTEMGQEVTMRCQPILGHNTVFWYRQTMMQGLELLAYFRNRAPLDDSGMPKDRFSAEMPDATLATLKIQPSEPRDSAVYFCASGLPTGEGTEAFFGQGTRLTVV.